This passage covers 5 T cell receptor beta chains from one sample sequenced in a study of post-analysis software for immune sequencing data. Study-level points and caveats: Compared with controls, patients had more of 4 or 5 TRBV segments, including TRBV5-6, TRBV5-1 and TRBV20-1.

Included in the TCR beta cDNA libraries were unique molecular identifiers. TCRdb re-derived calls from the PCR reads in MiXCR, one entry per CDR3 protein. The sample gives approximately 150,000 distinct CDR3 sequences, 30% of which show up once; less than 1.6% is in the top ten. Which antigens these TCRs recognize remains unknown. Source material: blood. Source of these receptors: a girl aged 5 to 17 with multiple sclerosis.

This clonotype has just one count. J is TRBJ2-1 and V is TRBV29-1; D is unresolved. The germline CDR1 and CDR2 sequences are SQVTM and ANQGSEA. The CDR3 loop spans 12 amino acids. V was trimmed by 4 bases and J by 6 bases, leaving 10 bases between them. The CDR3 DNA reads TGCAGCGTTGGGACGAGTGGCAATGAGCAGTTCTTC. Translated: CSVGTSGNEQFF.

This clonotype occurred a few times. The J gene is TRBJ2-1, the V gene TRBV25-1, with 12 bases lining up with TRBD2. With V trimmed by 7 bases and J by 7 bases, 23 bases remained unmatched. Germline lookup yields CDR1 MGHDK and CDR2 SYGVNS. This CDR3 is 20 amino acids long. The CDR3 loop is CASTTSKGKASGRAWNEQFF. CDR3 DNA sequence: TGTGCCAGCACTACGTCGAAGGGGAAGGCTAGCGGGAGGGCGTGGAATGAGCAGTTCTTC.

Ten or more counts support this clonotype. The rearrangement joins TRBV7-9 to TRBJ2-7; 9 bases are shared with TRBD2. CDR1 is SEHNR and CDR2 is FQNEAQ in the germline V gene (reference sequence). V lost 3 bases and J lost 5; bases outside the gene matches: 5. The CDR3 is made up of 14 amino acids. CDR3 residues: CASSFSGSSDEQYF. The CDR3, as DNA: TGTGCCAGCAGCTTTAGCGGGAGTAGCGACGAGCAGTACTTC.

This clonotype has only a few counts. The genes are TRBV12-3 or TRBV12-4 and TRBJ1-5, with D unclear. V lost 10 bases and J lost 7, with 20 bases in between. The length of the CDR3 is 14 residues. The CDR3, as DNA: TGTGCCACCTCGGAAACTACGGCGGGGCAGCCCCAGCATTTT. Amino acid sequence: CATSETTAGQPQHF.

The chain joins TRBV4-1 to TRBJ1-1, with a tentative D call TRBD1 (5 bases). CDR3 size: 17 residues. V lost 1 base, J lost 5 bases, and 20 bases lay in between. Germline V gene sequence: CDR1 MGHRA, CDR2 YSYEKL. The CDR3 region is CASSQGPAGTGRTEAFF. CDR3 DNA: TGCGCCAGCAGCCAAGGTCCCGCCGGGACCGGGAGGACTGAAGCTTTCTTT.